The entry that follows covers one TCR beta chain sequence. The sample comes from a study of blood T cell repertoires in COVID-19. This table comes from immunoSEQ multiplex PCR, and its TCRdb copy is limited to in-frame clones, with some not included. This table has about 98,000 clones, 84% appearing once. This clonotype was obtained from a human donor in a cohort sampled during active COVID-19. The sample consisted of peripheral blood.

CDR3 bases: TGCGCCAGCAGCTTGGCTAGCGGGGGGGCCGGCTACAATGAGCAGTTCTTC. It yields the protein CASSLASGGAGYNEQFF. The genes are TRBV5-1 and TRBJ2-1, with 12 nucleotides matching TRBD2. Germline CDR1 and CDR2: SGHRS and YFSETQ. Trimming cost V 0 bases and J 3 bases; bases outside gene matches: 4. There are 17 residues in the CDR3.